This T cell receptor (beta chain) was captured by sequencing in a study of Graves' ophthalmopathy and Graves' hyperthyroidism. Study-level background: Peripheral blood was collected at initial diagnosis, before any treatment. Whole-study results and caveats: A 13-signature model separated ophthalmopathy from stable hyperthyroidism, reaching 85% to 90% sensitivity and around 83% specificity cross-validated.

Additional autoimmune diseases, uncontrolled infections, pregnancy or lactation disqualified patients. This clonotype was seen repeatedly, ten times or more. The target antigen is unknown. Amplified material comprised TCR beta CDR3 regions derived from RNA transcripts. The first round was an RT-PCR with HTBI primers, and the second round was a multiplex PCR. TCRdb processed the multiplex PCR reads anew with MiXCR; each CDR3 protein has one entry. The repertoire holds around 660,000 distinct CDR3 sequences, with more than 40% as singletons. The sequencing input was peripheral blood. The receptor was derived from an adult man with Graves' ophthalmopathy.

CDR3 residues: CSVLATGELFF. In nucleotides, the CDR3 is TGCAGCGTCCTAGCCACCGGGGAGCTGTTTTTT. V usage is TRBV29-1 and J usage is TRBJ2-2, with D maybe TRBD2 (5 bases). The CDR3 spans 11 residues. V was shortened by 6 bases and J by 4 bases, with 6 bases between the two germline ends. Germline lookup yields CDR1 SQVTM and CDR2 ANQGSEA.